This TCR beta chain came from a study of regulatory T cells in long-lasting Graves disease (dated by TCRdb to 2020 to 2023). In terms of the full investigation: In the newly diagnosed Graves' disease group, patients had been taking antithyroid drugs for less than 3 months. Peripheral blood TCR sequencing and RNA sequencing compared persistent Graves' disease patients with newly diagnosed Graves' disease patients. The study took place in China and was registered as a clinical trial. A total of roughly 35 samples were covered by TCR sequencing, comprising some 13 persistent and around 20 newly diagnosed Graves' disease patients.

The intended sense of this specimen's time point label: newly diagnosed GD, antithyroid drugs for less than 3 months. For both TCR sequencing and RNA sequencing, RNA was extracted from PBMCs using TRIzol. The diagnosis of Graves' disease followed American Thyroid Association guidelines. Recruitment of patients was carried out at an endocrinology department in Xi'an, China. Each patient gave 7.5 to 10 milliliters of peripheral blood, collected in an EDTA anticoagulant tube. PBMCs were isolated by Ficoll Paque Plus density gradient separation without further T cell sorting. RNA quality was checked with an Agilent 2100 Bioanalyzer and agarose gel, and concentration with a NanoDrop 2000. This clonotype has a count of ten or more. What antigen it recognizes has not been identified. No base-level quality is on record; no much larger clone is a single base apart. Overall study results and their limits: Lower TCR Shannon entropy and fewer highly expanded clones were observed in persistent Graves' disease patients than in newly diagnosed patients, which suggested clonal expansion. The authors acknowledged the small sample size as a limitation that may reduce accuracy. More public clonotypes were shared among persistent patients (roughly 2,700) than among newly diagnosed patients (966). TRBV28, TRBJ1-2 and TRBJ2-5 were preferentially used in persistent disease, while TRBV20-1 and TRBJ2-1 were favored in newly diagnosed disease. Peripheral blood alone was examined, since thyroid tissue, which constituted the primary lesion, could not be accessed. Sequencing and analysis were limited to the TCR beta chain.

The CDR3, from cysteine to phenylalanine, totals 15 residues. Of the read, only the CDR3 DNA is kept; its 45 bases are in frame from base 1. The trim is 4 bases for V and 6 bases for J, with a gap of 19 bases between the germline ends. For CDR1 and CDR2, the germline V gene (reference sequence) lists LGHDT and YNNKEL. Library prep was done by multiplex PCR. Sequencing was performed on an Illumina HiSeq 4000. iRepertoire HTBI primers and Arm-PCR amplification of CDR3 regions were used to construct TCR beta libraries. Before sequencing, the PCR products went through gel purification. The original methods were these. Gene usage analysis of CDR3 amino acid clonotypes used the roughly 60 TRBV and about 15 TRBJ segments found across samples. COPE and FqMerger were used to merge the filtered high-quality paired reads into contigs. BLAST was used to align contigs to IMGT TRBV, TRBD and TRBJ reference genes, and CDR3 was defined according to IMGT. Clonotypes above 0.1% frequency were classified as highly expanded clones. Repertoire diversity was measured by Shannon entropy, and V-J evenness by the Gini coefficient. Clonotypes shared by more than one individual were considered public. The public reads were run again by TCRdb, first through fastp at Q25 and then through MiXCR, and only productive beta chains were kept. Each CDR3 protein gets just one entry, which takes the most common genes and DNA from the rows behind it. The V and J calls and clone size are TCRdb's, not the authors'. The sample table lists approximately 250,000 distinct CDR3 sequences, 18% of them with a count of one. The leading ten clones occupy about 20% of the sample.

The chain joins TRBV3-1 to TRBJ2-7, with an unclear D gene assignment. This TCR derives from a female donor with Graves disease. Sample: peripheral blood mononuclear cells (PBMCs), taken at new diagnosis, from a patient treated with antithyroid drugs. The CDR3: CASSPILTSMGEQYF. The DNA is TGTGCCAGCAGCCCCATCCTGACCAGTATGGGCGAGCAGTACTTC.